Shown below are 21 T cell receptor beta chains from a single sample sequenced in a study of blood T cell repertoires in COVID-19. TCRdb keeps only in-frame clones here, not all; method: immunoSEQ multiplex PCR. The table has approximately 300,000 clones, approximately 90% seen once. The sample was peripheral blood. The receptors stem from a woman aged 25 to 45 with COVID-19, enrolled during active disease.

CDR3 DNA: TGTGCCACCAGTGATTTCCCTCCGGGACTAGCGGGAGGACAGGGAGATACGCAGTATTTT. Translation gives CATSDFPPGLAGGQGDTQYF. V gene TRBV24-1 combines with J gene TRBJ2-3; 15 bases line up with TRBD2. The V and J ends lost 1 base and 5 bases, in that order; junction bases with no gene match: 12. CDR1 KGHDR and CDR2 SFDVKD come from the germline V gene. The CDR3 loop spans 20 amino acids.

The CDR3 DNA sequence: TGTGCCAGCAGCCAAACGGGACAGGGAGTTTCACCCCTCCACTTT. Translating gives CASSQTGQGVSPLHF. The chain carries TRBV3-1 (or the pseudogene TRBV3-2) and TRBJ1-6; 9 bases fit TRBD1. Germline CDR1 LGHDT, CDR2 YNNKEL (reference sequence). This CDR3 comprises 15 residues. With 2 bases clipped from V and 9 bases from J, the junction kept 5 bases outside the gene matches.

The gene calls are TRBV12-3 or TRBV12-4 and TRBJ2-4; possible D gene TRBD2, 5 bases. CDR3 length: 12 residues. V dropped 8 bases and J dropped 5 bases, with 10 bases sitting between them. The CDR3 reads CASGRTENIQYF. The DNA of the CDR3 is TGTGCCAGCGGACGGACTGAAAACATTCAGTACTTC.

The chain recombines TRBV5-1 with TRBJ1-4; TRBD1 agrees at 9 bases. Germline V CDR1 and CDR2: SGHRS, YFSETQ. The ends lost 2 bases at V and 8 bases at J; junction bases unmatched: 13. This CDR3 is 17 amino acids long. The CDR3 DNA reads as TGCGCCAGCAGCTTTTCCCCGACAGGGGGGGTAGGGGAAAAACTGTTTTTT. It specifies CASSFSPTGGVGEKLFF.

The CDR3 DNA reads as TGTGCCAGCAGTTTTGGAGTAGCGGGAGGTTCTGAGCAGTTCTTC. Amino acids: CASSFGVAGGSEQFF. V usage is TRBV27 and J usage is TRBJ2-1, with TRBD2 identical over 10 bases. Losses at the gene ends were 3 bases for V and 9 bases for J; bases not matched to a gene: 8. Germline assignment: CDR1 MNHEY and CDR2 SMNVEV (reference sequence). The CDR3 runs 15 residues.

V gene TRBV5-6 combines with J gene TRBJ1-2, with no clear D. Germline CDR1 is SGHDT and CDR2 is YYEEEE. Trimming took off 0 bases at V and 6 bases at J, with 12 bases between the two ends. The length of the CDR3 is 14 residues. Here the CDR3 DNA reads TGTGCCAGCAGCTTGGTATCAGGCAAGGATGGCTACACCTTC. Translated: CASSLVSGKDGYTF.

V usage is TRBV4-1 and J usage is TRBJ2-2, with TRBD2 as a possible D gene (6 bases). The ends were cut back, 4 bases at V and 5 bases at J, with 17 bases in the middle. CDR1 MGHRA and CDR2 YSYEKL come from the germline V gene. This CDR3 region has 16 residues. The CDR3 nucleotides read TGCGCCAGCAGCCCCGAGGAGGGCCTTAAAACCGGGGAGCTGTTTTTT. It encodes CASSPEEGLKTGELFF.

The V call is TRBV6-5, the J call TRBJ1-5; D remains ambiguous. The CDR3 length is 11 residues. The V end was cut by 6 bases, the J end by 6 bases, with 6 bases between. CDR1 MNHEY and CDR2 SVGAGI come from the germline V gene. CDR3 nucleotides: TGTGCCAGCAGGAGCGGTCAGCCCCAGCATTTT. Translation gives CASRSGQPQHF.

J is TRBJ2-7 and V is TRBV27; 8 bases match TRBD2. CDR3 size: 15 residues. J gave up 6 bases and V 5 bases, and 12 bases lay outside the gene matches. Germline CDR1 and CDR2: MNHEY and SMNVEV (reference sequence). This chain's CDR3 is CASSLGPAGVIEQYF. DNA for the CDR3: TGTGCCAGCAGTCTCGGACCAGCGGGAGTAATCGAGCAGTACTTC.

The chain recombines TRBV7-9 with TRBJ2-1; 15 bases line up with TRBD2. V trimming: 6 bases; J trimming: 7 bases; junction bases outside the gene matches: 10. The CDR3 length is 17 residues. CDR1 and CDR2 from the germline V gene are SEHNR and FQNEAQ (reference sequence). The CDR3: CASSPKAGLAGGNEQFF. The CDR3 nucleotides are TGTGCCAGCAGTCCAAAGGCGGGACTAGCGGGAGGTAATGAGCAGTTCTTC.

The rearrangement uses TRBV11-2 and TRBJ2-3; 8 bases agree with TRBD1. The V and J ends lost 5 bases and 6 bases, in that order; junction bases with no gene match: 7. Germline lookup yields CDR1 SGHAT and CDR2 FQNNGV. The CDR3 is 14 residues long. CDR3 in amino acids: CASSRDRRSDTQYF. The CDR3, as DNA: TGTGCCAGCAGCCGGGACAGGCGGAGCGATACGCAGTATTTT.

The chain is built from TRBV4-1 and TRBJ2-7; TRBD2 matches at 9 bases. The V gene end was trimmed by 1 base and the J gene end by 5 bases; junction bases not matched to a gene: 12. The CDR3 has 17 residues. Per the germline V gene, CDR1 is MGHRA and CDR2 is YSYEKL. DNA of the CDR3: TGCGCCAGCAGCCAAGTTGCGGGCACTAGCGGGTTCAACGAGCAGTACTTC. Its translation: CASSQVAGTSGFNEQYF.

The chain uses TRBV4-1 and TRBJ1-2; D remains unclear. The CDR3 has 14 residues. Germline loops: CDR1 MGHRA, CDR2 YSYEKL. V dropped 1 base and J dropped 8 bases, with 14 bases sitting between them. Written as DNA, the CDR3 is TGCGCCAGCAGCCAAGCTTTTTCGGGATGGGGCTACACCTTC. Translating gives CASSQAFSGWGYTF.

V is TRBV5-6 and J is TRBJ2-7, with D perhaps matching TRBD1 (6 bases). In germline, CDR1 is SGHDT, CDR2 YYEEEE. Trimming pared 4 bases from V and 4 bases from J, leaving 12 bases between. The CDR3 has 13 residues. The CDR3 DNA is TGTGCCAGCAGCCCGGGACATCAATACGAGCAGTACTTC. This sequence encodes CASSPGHQYEQYF.

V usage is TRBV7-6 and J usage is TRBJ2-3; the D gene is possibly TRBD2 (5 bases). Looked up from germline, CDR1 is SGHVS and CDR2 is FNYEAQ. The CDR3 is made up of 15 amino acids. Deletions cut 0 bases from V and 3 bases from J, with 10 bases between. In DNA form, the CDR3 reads TGTGCCAGCAGCTTAGCGGGAGTCGGGACAGATACGCAGTATTTT. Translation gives CASSLAGVGTDTQYF.

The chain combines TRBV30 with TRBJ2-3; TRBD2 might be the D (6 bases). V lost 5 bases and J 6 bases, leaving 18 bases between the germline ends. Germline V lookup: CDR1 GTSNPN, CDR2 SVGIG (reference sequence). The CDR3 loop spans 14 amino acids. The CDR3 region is CAWGGLRLSDTQYF. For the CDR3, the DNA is TGTGCCTGGGGAGGGCTCAGATTATCGGATACGCAGTATTTT.

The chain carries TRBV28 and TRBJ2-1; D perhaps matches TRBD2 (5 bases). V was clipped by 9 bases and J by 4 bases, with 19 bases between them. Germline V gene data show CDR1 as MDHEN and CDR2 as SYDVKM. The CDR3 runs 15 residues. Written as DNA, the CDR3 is TGTGCCAGGACCAACGGTCGAGGGCCTTACAATGAGCAGTTCTTC. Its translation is CARTNGRGPYNEQFF. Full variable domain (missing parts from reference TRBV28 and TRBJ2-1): DVKVTQSSRYLVKRTGEKVFLECVQDMDHENMFWYRQDPGLGLRLIYFSYDVKMKEKGDIPEGYSVSREKKERFSLILESASTNQTSMYLCARTNGRGPYNEQFFGPGTRLTVL.

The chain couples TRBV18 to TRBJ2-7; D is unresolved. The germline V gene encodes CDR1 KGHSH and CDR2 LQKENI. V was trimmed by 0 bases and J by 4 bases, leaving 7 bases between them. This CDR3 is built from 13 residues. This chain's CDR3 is CASSPPTGYEQYF. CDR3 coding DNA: TGTGCCAGCTCACCACCGACCGGGTACGAGCAGTACTTC.

As DNA, the CDR3 is TGTGCCAGCAGCCAAGAATGGCAGGGGGCTTCACCCCTCCACTTT. Protein sequence: CASSQEWQGASPLHF. This chain links TRBV14 with TRBJ1-6; TRBD1 agrees at 8 bases. Germline values: CDR1 SGHDN, CDR2 FVKESK. The CDR3 extends over 15 amino acids. Trimming at V came to 0 bases and at J to 9 bases, leaving 4 bases not matched to a gene.

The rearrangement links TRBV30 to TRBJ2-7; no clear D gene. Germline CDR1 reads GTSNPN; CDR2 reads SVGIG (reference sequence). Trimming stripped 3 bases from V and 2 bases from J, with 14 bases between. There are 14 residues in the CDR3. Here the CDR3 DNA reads TGTGCCTGGAGAAATTCCGCTTACACCTACGAGCAGTACTTC. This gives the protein CAWRNSAYTYEQYF.

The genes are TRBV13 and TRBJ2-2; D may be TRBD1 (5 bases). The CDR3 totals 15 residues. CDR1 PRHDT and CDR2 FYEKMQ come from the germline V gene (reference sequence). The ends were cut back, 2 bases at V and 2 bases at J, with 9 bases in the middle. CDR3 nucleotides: TGTGCCAGCAGCTTAAAGGGGATCAACACCGGGGAGCTGTTTTTT. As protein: CASSLKGINTGELFF.